This T cell receptor beta chain was sequenced for a study of blood T cells in healthy people across ages. Study findings and constraints: TCR beta diversity per million T cells fell roughly linearly with age.

About this clonotype: The antigen is not known.

Trimming took 6 bases from V and 6 from J, leaving 12 bases between them. The CDR3 sequence is 13 residues long. Together with a sample-barcoded 5' primer, a J-beta primer mix was included in a second PCR lasting roughly 6 to 12 cycles. In TCRdb, the 5' RACE reads were re-called with MiXCR into one record per CDR3 protein. The sample consists of around 850,000 distinct CDR3 sequences, around 36% of them appearing once. The gene calls are TRBV12-3 or TRBV12-4 and TRBJ1-5; perhaps TRBD1 as D (6 bases). The sequenced sample consisted of blood. The receptor was derived from a man younger than 30 in good health. The CDR3 bases are TGTGCCAGCAGCTGGGGGGCGAGTCAGCCCCAGCATTTT. Translated, it gives CASSWGASQPQHF.